This T cell receptor beta chain derives from a study of early T cells in non-severe SARS-CoV-2 infection. Study observations and caveats: Missing private and CD4 specificities, VDJdb matching favored anti-spike CD8 responses.

Details on this clonotype: Antigen specificity is unknown.

Unique molecular identifiers tagged individual cDNA molecules. Via MiXCR, TCRdb re-called the 5' RACE reads, giving one row per CDR3 protein. The sample shows approximately 62,000 distinct CDR3 sequences, roughly an eighth of them seen only once. Germline CDR1 and CDR2: SGHKS and YYEKEE (reference sequence). The length of the CDR3 is 16 residues. V lost 4 bases and J lost 3; bases outside the gene matches: 11. The material sequenced was whole blood. The clonotype comes from an adult who was a healthcare worker with PCR-confirmed SARS-CoV-2 infection or an uninfected control (not recorded which). J is TRBJ2-7 and V is TRBV5-5, with 9 bases fitting TRBD1. CDR3 bases: TGTGCCAGCAGCCTAATAGACAGGGGGTTATACTACGAGCAGTACTTC. It specifies CASSLIDRGLYYEQYF. The complete variable domain, with remaining parts taken from reference TRBV5-5 and TRBJ2-7, reads DAGVTQSPTHLIKTRGQQVTLRCSPISGHKSVSWYQQVLGQGPQFIFQYYEKEERGRGNFPDRFSARQFPNYSSELNVNALLLGDSALYLCASSLIDRGLYYEQYFGPGTRLTVT.